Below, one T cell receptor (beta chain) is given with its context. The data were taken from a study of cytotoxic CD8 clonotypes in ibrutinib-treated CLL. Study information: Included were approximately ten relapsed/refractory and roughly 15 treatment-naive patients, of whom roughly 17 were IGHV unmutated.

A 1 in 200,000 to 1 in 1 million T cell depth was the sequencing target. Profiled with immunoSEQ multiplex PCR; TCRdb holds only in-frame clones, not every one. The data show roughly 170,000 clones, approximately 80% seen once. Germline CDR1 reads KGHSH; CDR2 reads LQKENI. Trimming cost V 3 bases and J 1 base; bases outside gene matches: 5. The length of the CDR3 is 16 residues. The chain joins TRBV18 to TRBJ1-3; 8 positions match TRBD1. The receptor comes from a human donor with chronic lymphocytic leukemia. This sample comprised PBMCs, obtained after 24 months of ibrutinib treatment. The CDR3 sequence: CASSPLQGDSGNTIYF. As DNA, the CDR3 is TGTGCCAGCTCACCCTTACAGGGGGATTCTGGAAACACCATATATTTT.